This is a list of T cell receptor beta chains from one sample in a study of blood T cell repertoires in COVID-19. TCRdb keeps only in-frame clones here, not all; method: immunoSEQ multiplex PCR. The sample lists about 70,000 clones; approximately 86% were seen once. The sequenced sample was peripheral blood. These receptors were collected from a human donor in a cohort sampled during active COVID-19. Each CDR3 is given with its conserved first and last residue. Fields, in order: clone size, V gene, J gene, D gene, CDR3 protein, CDR3 DNA. A D gene is named only where the DNA matches it firmly. The size field is filled for only some rows; it gives once, few, many or a size class.

size: .
V: TRBV7-3
J: TRBJ1-1
D: .
CDR3: CASSPGLNTEAFF
DNA: TGTGCCAGCAGCCCAGGATTGAACACTGAAGCTTTCTTT

size: few
V: TRBV10-1
J: TRBJ1-6
D: TRBD1
CDR3: CASSENRGTSPLHF
DNA: TGCGCCAGCAGTGAGAACAGGGGGACTTCACCCCTCCACTTT

size: .
V: TRBV10-3
J: TRBJ2-5
D: TRBD2
CDR3: CAISETSGGAKETQYF
DNA: TGTGCCATCAGTGAAACTAGCGGGGGGGCTAAAGAGACCCAGTACTTC

size: once
V: TRBV5-4
J: TRBJ1-2
D: .
CDR3: CASSFLGSGRGYTF
DNA: TGTGCCAGCAGCTTTCTCGGGTCCGGGAGAGGCTACACCTTC

size: .
V: TRBV5-1
J: TRBJ2-3
D: TRBD2
CDR3: CASSPGGGQITDTQYF
DNA: TGCGCCAGCAGCCCGGGGGGAGGTCAGATCACAGATACGCAGTATTTT

size: .
V: TRBV9
J: TRBJ2-5
D: TRBD1
CDR3: CASSPQGASETQYF
DNA: TGTGCCAGCAGCCCGCAGGGGGCTTCAGAGACCCAGTACTTC

size: .
V: TRBV11-2
J: TRBJ2-3
D: .
CDR3: CASSLAGVADTQYF
DNA: TGTGCCAGCAGCTTAGCGGGGGTCGCAGATACGCAGTATTTT

size: .
V: TRBV11-2
J: TRBJ2-5
D: TRBD2
CDR3: CASSLARLAGEETQYF
DNA: TGTGCCAGCAGCTTAGCCCGACTAGCGGGGGAAGAGACCCAGTACTTC

size: once
V: TRBV5-1
J: TRBJ2-3
D: TRBD2
CDR3: CASSTRTGGNTDTQYF
DNA: TGCGCCAGCAGCACCCGGACGGGGGGGAACACAGATACGCAGTATTTT

size: once
V: TRBV18
J: TRBJ2-5
D: TRBD1
CDR3: CASSPGTGEGETQYF
DNA: TGTGCCAGCTCACCCGGGACAGGGGAGGGAGAGACCCAGTACTTC

size: .
V: TRBV6-4
J: TRBJ2-3
D: .
CDR3: CASRGRHTDTQYF
DNA: TGTGCCAGCCGGGGGAGACACACAGATACGCAGTATTTT

size: .
V: TRBV3-1/TRBV3-2
J: TRBJ2-7
D: TRBD2
CDR3: CASSQDRAGRSYEQYF
DNA: TGTGCCAGCAGCCAAGATCGGGCCGGGAGGTCCTACGAGCAGTACTTC

size: .
V: TRBV7-3
J: TRBJ2-3
D: TRBD2
CDR3: CASSLTGGVPFPDTQYF
DNA: TGTGCCAGCAGCTTAACGGGAGGGGTCCCCTTCCCGGATACGCAGTATTTT

size: .
V: TRBV19
J: TRBJ2-1
D: .
CDR3: CASSMTVNNEQFF
DNA: TGTGCCAGTAGTATGACAGTTAACAATGAGCAGTTCTTC

size: once
V: TRBV7-9
J: TRBJ1-2
D: .
CDR3: CASSLLAGDAEGFYGYTF
DNA: TGTGCCAGCAGCTTATTGGCAGGGGATGCTGAAGGGTTCTATGGCTACACCTTC

size: .
V: TRBV19
J: TRBJ2-7
D: TRBD1
CDR3: CASRLAGGVYEQYF
DNA: TGTGCCAGTAGACTAGCAGGGGGCGTCTACGAGCAGTACTTC

size: .
V: TRBV6-1
J: TRBJ2-6
D: TRBD1
CDR3: CASSDWTGGSGANVLTF
DNA: TGTGCCAGCAGTGATTGGACAGGGGGCTCTGGGGCCAACGTCCTGACTTTC

size: .
V: TRBV12-3/TRBV12-4
J: TRBJ2-7
D: TRBD2
CDR3: CAEEGGGAGEQYF
DNA: TGTGCCGAGGAAGGCGGGGGGGCTGGCGAGCAGTACTTC

size: .
V: TRBV7-2
J: TRBJ1-1
D: .
CDR3: CASSPPPGLNTEAFF
DNA: TGTGCCAGCAGCCCCCCCCCGGGGTTGAACACTGAAGCTTTCTTT

size: .
V: TRBV2
J: TRBJ2-2
D: .
CDR3: CASSVKQGYTGELFF
DNA: TGTGCCAGCAGTGTAAAACAGGGTTACACCGGGGAGCTGTTTTTT

size: .
V: TRBV30
J: TRBJ2-1
D: TRBD2
CDR3: CAWSGLGLAGQGEQFF
DNA: TGTGCCTGGAGTGGCCTGGGACTAGCGGGGCAGGGTGAGCAGTTCTTC

size: .
V: TRBV19
J: TRBJ2-1
D: .
CDR3: CASTPGGYNEQFF
DNA: TGTGCCAGTACCCCCGGGGGCTACAATGAGCAGTTCTTC

size: .
V: TRBV4-3
J: TRBJ1-3
D: .
CDR3: CASSQGEGVGNTIYF
DNA: TGCGCCAGCAGCCAAGGGGAGGGGGTTGGAAACACCATATATTTT

size: .
V: TRBV20-1
J: TRBJ2-5
D: TRBD2
CDR3: CSASTSGGGAETQYF
DNA: TGCAGTGCTAGTACTAGCGGGGGCGGTGCGGAGACCCAGTACTTC

size: .
V: TRBV6-5
J: TRBJ1-1
D: TRBD1
CDR3: CASSYELYRGGTEAFF
DNA: TGTGCCAGCAGTTACGAGCTCTACAGGGGGGGCACTGAAGCTTTCTTT

size: .
V: TRBV6-5
J: TRBJ1-2
D: TRBD1
CDR3: CASSWDRDGYTF
DNA: TGTGCCAGCAGTTGGGACAGAGATGGCTACACCTTC

size: once
V: TRBV11-2
J: TRBJ2-3
D: .
CDR3: CASSPRGDHTDTQYF
DNA: TGTGCCAGCAGCCCCCGCGGGGACCACACAGATACGCAGTATTTT

size: .
V: TRBV27
J: TRBJ2-3
D: .
CDR3: CASSLRGNGDTQYF
DNA: TGTGCCAGCAGTTTACGGGGGAACGGAGATACGCAGTATTTT

size: .
V: TRBV11-2
J: TRBJ1-3
D: TRBD1
CDR3: CASSSGQGRENTIYF
DNA: TGTGCCAGCAGCTCCGGACAGGGACGGGAGAACACCATATATTTT

size: .
V: TRBV6-2/TRBV6-3
J: TRBJ2-7
D: TRBD1
CDR3: CASSYEAGGYEQYF
DNA: TGTGCCAGCAGTTACGAGGCAGGGGGCTACGAGCAGTACTTC

size: .
V: TRBV5-1
J: TRBJ2-3
D: TRBD1
CDR3: CASSLGQGGTDTQYF
DNA: TGCGCCAGCAGCTTGGGACAGGGGGGCACAGATACGCAGTATTTT

size: .
V: TRBV24-1
J: TRBJ2-3
D: .
CDR3: CATSDFIGGTDTQYF
DNA: TGTGCCACCAGTGATTTTATCGGGGGAACAGATACGCAGTATTTT

size: once
V: TRBV28
J: TRBJ1-1
D: .
CDR3: CASSDQGREAFF
DNA: TGTGCCAGCAGTGACCAGGGAAGGGAAGCTTTCTTT

size: few
V: TRBV14
J: TRBJ2-3
D: .
CDR3: CASSQERRTGVSTDTQYF
DNA: TGTGCCAGCAGCCAAGAAAGGAGAACGGGGGTCTCCACAGATACGCAGTATTTT

size: .
V: TRBV30
J: TRBJ2-7
D: TRBD2
CDR3: CAWKWISGGAGEQYF
DNA: TGTGCCTGGAAGTGGATCAGCGGGGGGGCTGGCGAGCAGTACTTC

size: .
V: TRBV3-1/TRBV3-2
J: TRBJ2-5
D: TRBD2
CDR3: CASSLGSGVVTQYF
DNA: TGTGCCAGCAGCCTCGGTAGCGGGGTGGTGACCCAGTACTTC

size: .
V: TRBV28
J: TRBJ2-2
D: TRBD1
CDR3: CASSLPDRGRTGELFF
DNA: TGTGCCAGCAGTCTCCCAGACAGGGGGCGCACCGGGGAGCTGTTTTTT

size: .
V: TRBV13
J: TRBJ2-5
D: TRBD2
CDR3: CASSLRSSGVQETQYF
DNA: TGTGCCAGCAGCTTAAGGTCTAGCGGGGTCCAAGAGACCCAGTACTTC

size: .
V: TRBV9
J: TRBJ2-1
D: TRBD1
CDR3: CASSVVDRAYNEQFF
DNA: TGTGCCAGCAGCGTAGTAGACAGGGCCTACAATGAGCAGTTCTTC

size: .
V: TRBV7-2
J: TRBJ1-6
D: .
CDR3: CASSPLRGTGSPLHF
DNA: TGTGCCAGCAGCCCATTAAGGGGAACAGGGTCGCCCCTCCACTTT

size: .
V: TRBV5-6
J: TRBJ2-5
D: .
CDR3: CASSRPGETQYF
DNA: TGTGCCAGCAGCCGGCCGGGAGAGACCCAGTACTTC

size: few
V: TRBV7-7
J: TRBJ1-1
D: TRBD1
CDR3: CASSLRDRLNTEAFF
DNA: TGTGCCAGCAGCTTAAGGGACAGGTTGAACACTGAAGCTTTCTTT

size: .
V: TRBV27
J: TRBJ2-3
D: TRBD2
CDR3: CASGNSGGSDTQYF
DNA: TGTGCCAGCGGCAATAGCGGGGGGTCAGATACGCAGTATTTT

size: .
V: TRBV5-1
J: TRBJ1-2
D: TRBD1
CDR3: CASSPSGQNYGYTF
DNA: TGCGCCAGCAGCCCCTCGGGACAGAACTATGGCTACACCTTC

size: .
V: TRBV30
J: TRBJ2-6
D: TRBD1
CDR3: CAWSDGTASGANVLTF
DNA: TGTGCCTGGAGTGACGGGACAGCATCTGGGGCCAACGTCCTGACTTTC

size: .
V: TRBV5-1
J: TRBJ1-6
D: TRBD1
CDR3: CASSPGQGDSPLHF
DNA: TGCGCCAGCAGCCCTGGACAGGGGGATTCACCCCTCCACTTT

size: .
V: TRBV30
J: TRBJ2-1
D: .
CDR3: CAWSFSGTFHNEQFF
DNA: TGTGCCTGGAGTTTCTCCGGGACATTTCACAATGAGCAGTTCTTC

size: .
V: TRBV15
J: TRBJ1-2
D: TRBD1
CDR3: CATKQGGNYGYTF
DNA: TGTGCCACCAAACAGGGGGGTAACTATGGCTACACCTTC

size: few
V: TRBV11-3
J: TRBJ2-7
D: .
CDR3: CASSKGSYEQYF
DNA: TGTGCCAGCAGCAAGGGGTCCTACGAGCAGTACTTC

size: .
V: TRBV4-3
J: TRBJ2-2
D: .
CDR3: CASSQELSYRGTGELFF
DNA: TGCGCCAGCAGCCAAGAGTTAAGCTATCGGGGCACCGGGGAGCTGTTTTTT

size: .
V: TRBV6-5
J: TRBJ1-5
D: TRBD1
CDR3: CASSRGGLNQPQHF
DNA: TGTGCCAGCAGCCGAGGGGGCCTAAATCAGCCCCAGCATTTT

size: .
V: TRBV28
J: TRBJ1-3
D: .
CDR3: CASSFAGGRRTSGNTIYF
DNA: TGTGCCAGCAGTTTTGCGGGCGGTCGACGGACCTCTGGAAACACCATATATTTT

size: .
V: TRBV18
J: TRBJ1-1
D: TRBD1
CDR3: CASSPPGQGAEAFF
DNA: TGTGCCAGCTCACCCCCGGGACAGGGGGCTGAAGCTTTCTTT

size: .
V: TRBV28
J: TRBJ1-4
D: .
CDR3: CASSRTPTTNEKLFF
DNA: TGTGCCAGCAGTAGGACTCCCACAACTAATGAAAAACTGTTTTTT